The 4 T cell receptor beta chains below were found in one sample sequenced in a study of blood T cell repertoires in COVID-19. The protocol was immunoSEQ multiplex PCR, while the TCRdb copy is restricted to in-frame clones and leaves out a portion. This table has 200,000 to 300,000 clones, around nine tenths appearing once. The specimen was peripheral blood. Source of these receptors: a woman aged 40-49 years who had recovered from COVID-19.

The chain combines TRBV6-2 or TRBV6-3 with TRBJ2-7; unclear D gene. Germline CDR1 and CDR2: MNHEY and SVGEGT. This CDR3 has 13 amino acids. Trimming removed 3 bases from V and 4 bases from J, with 10 bases in between. CDR3 region: CASSYSTGYEQYV. CDR3 coding DNA: TGTGCCAGCAGTTATTCGACGGGTTACGAGCAGTACGTC.

V usage is TRBV15 and J usage is TRBJ2-5; 11 nucleotides match TRBD1. The junction had 15 bases not matched to a gene; V was cut back by 5 bases and J by 7 bases. This CDR3 comprises 17 residues. Per germline, CDR1 LNHNV and CDR2 YYDKDF (reference sequence). The chain's CDR3 is CATSPRPGTGGYGTQYF. In nucleotides, the CDR3 is TGTGCCACCAGCCCCCGCCCCGGGACAGGGGGGTACGGGACCCAGTACTTC.

The CDR3 loop is CASRPSGSRGDTQYF. In DNA form, the CDR3 reads TGTGCCAGCAGACCCAGCGGGAGCCGGGGGGATACGCAGTATTTT. The genes are TRBV6-5 and TRBJ2-3; 8 bases line up with TRBD2. With V trimmed by 6 bases and J by 6 bases, 11 bases remained unmatched. This CDR3 has 15 amino acids. The germline V gene has CDR1 MNHEY and CDR2 SVGAGI.

This clone was observed a few times. The V call is TRBV7-2, the J call TRBJ1-3; D call uncertain. The V end was cut by 7 bases, the J end by 0 bases, with 13 bases between. From germline, CDR1 is SGHTA and CDR2 FQGNSA. The CDR3 consists of 15 residues. CDR3 amino acids: CASNPGPRSGNTIYF. In DNA form, the CDR3 reads TGTGCCAGCAACCCTGGGCCCCGCTCTGGAAACACCATATATTTT. Looking up the rest from reference TRBV7-2 and TRBJ1-3 gives the full variable domain: GAGVSQSPSNKVTEKGKDVELRCDPISGHTALYWYRQSLGQGLEFLIYFQGNSAPDKSGLPSDRFSAERTGGSVSTLTIQRTQQEDSAVYLCASNPGPRSGNTIYFGEGSWLTVV.